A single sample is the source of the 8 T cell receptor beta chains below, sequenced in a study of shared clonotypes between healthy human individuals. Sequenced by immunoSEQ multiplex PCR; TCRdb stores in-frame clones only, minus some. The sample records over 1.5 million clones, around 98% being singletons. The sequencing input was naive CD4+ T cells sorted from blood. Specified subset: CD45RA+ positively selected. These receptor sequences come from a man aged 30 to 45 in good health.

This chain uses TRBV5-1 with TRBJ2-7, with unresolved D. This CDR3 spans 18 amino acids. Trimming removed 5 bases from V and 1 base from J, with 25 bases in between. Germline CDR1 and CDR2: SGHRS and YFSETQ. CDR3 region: CASSQARQTPSHSYEQYF. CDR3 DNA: TGCGCCAGCAGTCAAGCAAGACAAACCCCGAGCCATTCCTACGAGCAGTACTTC.

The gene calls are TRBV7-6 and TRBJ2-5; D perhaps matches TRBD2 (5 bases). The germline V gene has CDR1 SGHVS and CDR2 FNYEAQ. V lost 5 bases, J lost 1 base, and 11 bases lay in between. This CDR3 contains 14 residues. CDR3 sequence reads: CASSGGRTQETQYF. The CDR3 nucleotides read TGTGCCAGCAGCGGAGGACGGACCCAAGAGACCCAGTACTTC.

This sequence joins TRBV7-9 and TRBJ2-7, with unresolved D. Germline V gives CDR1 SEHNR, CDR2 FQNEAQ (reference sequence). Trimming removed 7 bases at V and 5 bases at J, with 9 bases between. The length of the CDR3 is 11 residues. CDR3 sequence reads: CASTSQNEQYF. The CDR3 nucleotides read TGTGCCAGCACAAGTCAGAACGAGCAGTACTTC.

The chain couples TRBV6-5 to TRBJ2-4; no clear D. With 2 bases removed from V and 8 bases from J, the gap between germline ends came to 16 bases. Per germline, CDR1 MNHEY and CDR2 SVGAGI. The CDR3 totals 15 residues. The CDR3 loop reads CASSYGPPFKYIQYF. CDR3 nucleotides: TGTGCCAGCAGTTACGGGCCTCCTTTCAAGTACATTCAGTACTTC.

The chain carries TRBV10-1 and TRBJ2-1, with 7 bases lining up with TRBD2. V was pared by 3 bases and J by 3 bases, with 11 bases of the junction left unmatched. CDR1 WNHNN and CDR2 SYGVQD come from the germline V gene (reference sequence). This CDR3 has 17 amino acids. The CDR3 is CASSDSGQGRFYNEQFF. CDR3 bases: TGCGCCAGCAGTGATAGCGGGCAGGGAAGATTCTACAATGAGCAGTTCTTC.

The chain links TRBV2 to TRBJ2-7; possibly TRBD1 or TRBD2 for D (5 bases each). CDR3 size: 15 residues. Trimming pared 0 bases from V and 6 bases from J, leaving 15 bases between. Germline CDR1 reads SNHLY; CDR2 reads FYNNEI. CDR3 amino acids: CASSEALRGYSEQYF. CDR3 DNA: TGTGCCAGCAGTGAAGCGCTTCGGGGCTATAGCGAGCAGTACTTC.

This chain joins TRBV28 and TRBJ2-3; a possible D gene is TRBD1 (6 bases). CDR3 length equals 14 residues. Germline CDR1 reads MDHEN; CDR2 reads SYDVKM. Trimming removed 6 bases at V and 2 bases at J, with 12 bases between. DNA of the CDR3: TGTGCCAGCAGGGCCAGGGGTCCCACAGATACGCAGTATTTT. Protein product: CASRARGPTDTQYF.

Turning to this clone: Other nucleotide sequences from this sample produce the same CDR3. CDR3 loop: CASSPPSGELFF. The CDR3 DNA follows: TGTGCCAGCTCACCTCCCAGCGGGGAGCTGTTTTTT. This chain uses TRBV18 with TRBJ2-2; no definite D call. Germline lookup yields CDR1 KGHSH and CDR2 LQKENI. This CDR3 contains 12 residues. Trimming took off 3 bases at V and 7 bases at J, with 6 bases between the two ends.